The T cell receptor (beta chain) described here comes from a study of PD-1 blockade in classical Hodgkin lymphoma. Study background: Patients were infused with nivolumab 3 mg/kg every 2 weeks. The study's findings and limits: CD4+ TCR diversity climbed significantly by C4D1, unlike CD8+ TCR diversity.

Notes on this clone: Its target is not known.

Deletions cut 4 bases from V and 1 base from J, with 15 bases between. The CDR3 runs 16 residues. The V gene's germline CDR1 is SGHDT and CDR2 YYEEEE. Every patient had relapsed following autologous stem cell transplantation, and cohorts differed in brentuximab vedotin exposure. Measured with immunoSEQ multiplex PCR; TCRdb has only the in-frame clones, and not every one. The table lists 20,000 or so clones, 70% to 80% of them singletons. The clonotype originates from a human donor with classical Hodgkin lymphoma. The chain uses TRBV5-6 and TRBJ1-5; no definite D call. Specimen: peripheral blood mononuclear cells (PBMCs), collected before the second cycle of nivolumab. CDR3 DNA: TGTGCCAGCAGCCTTAGAGGATGGGCGAGCAATCAGCCCCAGCATTTT. It is translated as CASSLRGWASNQPQHF.